This TCR beta chain is drawn from a study of PD-1 blockade in classical Hodgkin lymphoma. Study conclusions and caveats: The diversity seen at baseline in complete responders resembled that of newly diagnosed patients. Reported findings placed baseline TCR diversity lower in newly diagnosed patients (compared with healthy donors).

This clone is a singleton in its sample. The antigen remains undetermined. Profiling relied on immunoSEQ multiplex PCR, and the TCRdb table lists in-frame clones only, not all of them. There are about 35,000 clones in the sample; around 90% occur only once, and 0.2% to 0.3% lies in the top ten. Germline lookup yields CDR1 KGHSH and CDR2 LQKENI. The CDR3 runs to 16 residues. Deletions cut 3 bases from V and 3 bases from J, with 15 bases between. Every patient had relapsed following autologous stem cell transplantation, and cohorts differed in brentuximab vedotin exposure. Starting with thawed PBMCs, CD4+ T cells were purified by magnetic negative selection.

The input for sequencing was CD4+ T cells from blood, taken at baseline. The receptor comes from a human donor with classical Hodgkin lymphoma. This chain connects TRBV18 to TRBJ2-1; D is perhaps TRBD2 (5 bases). The CDR3 nucleotides are TGTGCCAGCTCACCCACGAGGAGGCCCAACTACAATGAGCAGTTCTTC. This encodes CASSPTRRPNYNEQFF.